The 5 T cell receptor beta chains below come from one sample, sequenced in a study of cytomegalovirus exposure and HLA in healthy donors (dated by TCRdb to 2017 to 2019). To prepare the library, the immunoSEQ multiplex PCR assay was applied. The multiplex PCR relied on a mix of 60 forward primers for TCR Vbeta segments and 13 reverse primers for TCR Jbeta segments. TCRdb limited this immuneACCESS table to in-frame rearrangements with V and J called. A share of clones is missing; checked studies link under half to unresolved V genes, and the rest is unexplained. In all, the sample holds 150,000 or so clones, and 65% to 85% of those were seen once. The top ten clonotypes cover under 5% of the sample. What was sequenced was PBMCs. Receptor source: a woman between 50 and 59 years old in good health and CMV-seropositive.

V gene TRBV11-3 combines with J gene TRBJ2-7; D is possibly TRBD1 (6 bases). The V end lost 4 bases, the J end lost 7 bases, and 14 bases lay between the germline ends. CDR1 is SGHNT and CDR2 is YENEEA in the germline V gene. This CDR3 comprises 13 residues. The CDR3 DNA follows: TGTGCCAGCAGCTCCACAGGGATGAGGGAGCAGTACTTC. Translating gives CASSSTGMREQYF.

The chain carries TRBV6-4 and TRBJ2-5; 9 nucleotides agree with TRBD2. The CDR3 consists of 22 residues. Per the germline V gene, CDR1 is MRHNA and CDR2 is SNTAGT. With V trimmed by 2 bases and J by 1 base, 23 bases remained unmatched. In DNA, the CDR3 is TGTGCCAGCAGTGACACCGACTCGATGATAAGTAGCGGGGGAACCAGCCAAGAGACCCAGTACTTC. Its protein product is CASSDTDSMISSGGTSQETQYF.

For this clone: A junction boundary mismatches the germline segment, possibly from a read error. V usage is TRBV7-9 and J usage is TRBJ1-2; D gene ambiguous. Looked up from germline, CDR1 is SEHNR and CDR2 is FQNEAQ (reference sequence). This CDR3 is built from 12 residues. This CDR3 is CSSSPWEDGYTF. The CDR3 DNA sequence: TGTTCCAGCAGCCCTTGGGAGGATGGCTACACCTTC. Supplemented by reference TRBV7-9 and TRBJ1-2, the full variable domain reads DTGVSQNPRHKITKRGQNVTFRCDPISEHNRLYWYRQTLGQGPEFLTYFQNEAQLEKSRLLSDRFSAERPKGSFSTLEIQRTEQGDSAMYLCSSSPWEDGYTFGSGTRLTVV.

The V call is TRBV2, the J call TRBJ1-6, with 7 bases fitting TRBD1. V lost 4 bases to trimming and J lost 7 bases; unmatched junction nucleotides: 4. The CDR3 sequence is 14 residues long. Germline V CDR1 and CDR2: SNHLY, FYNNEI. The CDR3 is CASSATGENSPLHF. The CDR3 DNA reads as TGTGCCAGCAGTGCAACAGGGGAGAATTCACCCCTCCACTTT.

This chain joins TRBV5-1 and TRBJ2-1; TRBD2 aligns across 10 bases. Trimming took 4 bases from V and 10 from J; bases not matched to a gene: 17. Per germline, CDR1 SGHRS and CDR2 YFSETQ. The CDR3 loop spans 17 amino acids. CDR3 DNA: TGCGCCAGCAGCACGGCCGGGGTAGCGGGGGGCCGTAGGGAGCAGTTCTTC. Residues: CASSTAGVAGGRREQFF.